A single sample is the source of the 25 T cell receptor beta chains below, sequenced in a study of cytomegalovirus exposure and HLA in healthy donors. The PCR used 60 Vbeta and 13 Jbeta primers. Libraries were prepared by immunoSEQ multiplex PCR; TCRdb keeps only in-frame clonotypes and omits some of them. The data contain about 150,000 clones, roughly 77% of them singletons. Sequences were obtained from PBMCs. The receptor set was obtained from a man aged 25-45 years in good health.

The genes are TRBV28 and TRBJ2-5; TRBD2 is a possible D gene (5 bases). With 2 bases removed from V and 11 bases from J, the gap between germline ends came to 15 bases. The V gene's germline CDR1 is MDHEN and CDR2 SYDVKM. This CDR3 has 13 amino acids. DNA of the CDR3: TGTGCCAGCAGTTTAGCTAGGATCGGGGAGCAGTACTTC. Its protein product is CASSLARIGEQYF.

The gene calls are TRBV15 and TRBJ2-7; possible D gene TRBD2, 6 bases. Trimming shortened V by 5 bases and J by 0 bases, and 23 bases separated the two germline ends. The CDR3 runs 18 residues. Germline V CDR1 and CDR2: LNHNV, YYDKDF (reference sequence). As DNA, the CDR3 is TGTGCCACCAGCTCCCCTAAGGATGTCCGGGAGTACTCCTACGAGCAGTACTTC. Translation gives CATSSPKDVREYSYEQYF.

V gene TRBV7-9 combines with J gene TRBJ2-7; the D gene is possibly TRBD1 (6 bases). CDR3 length: 14 residues. V lost 4 bases and J lost 4, with 14 bases in between. Germline V lookup: CDR1 SEHNR, CDR2 FQNEAQ (reference sequence). The CDR3 region is CASSSTGIVYEQYF. In nucleotides, the CDR3 is TGTGCCAGCAGCTCCACAGGGATAGTATACGAGCAGTACTTC.

This clone was found a few times. CDR3 sequence reads: CAWSVPPSGKYF. The CDR3 nucleotides read TGTGCCTGGAGTGTACCGCCTAGCGGCAAGTACTTC. J is TRBJ2-5 and V is TRBV30, with 7 bases identical to TRBD2. Germline V gene data show CDR1 as GTSNPN and CDR2 as SVGIG (reference sequence). This CDR3 is built from 12 residues. Trimming took 0 bases from V and 12 from J; bases not matched to a gene: 7.

The CDR3 region has the DNA TGCGCCACCGGGGCGGGAGGGACGTTCTACGAGCAGTACTTC. It encodes CATGAGGTFYEQYF. The J gene is TRBJ2-7, the V gene TRBV10-2, with 9 bases aligning to TRBD2. This CDR3 spans 14 amino acids. The junction had 10 bases not matched to a gene; V was cut back by 10 bases and J by 3 bases. The germline CDR1 and CDR2 sequences are WSHSY and SAAADI.

This clone was found once. This rearrangement joins TRBV7-8 to TRBJ2-1, with D possibly being TRBD2 (5 bases). The CDR3 consists of 14 residues. CDR1 and CDR2 (germline): SGHVS, FQNEAQ. Trimming removed 4 bases at V and 3 bases at J, with 10 bases between. The CDR3: CASSYSGIYNEQFF. In DNA form, the CDR3 reads TGTGCCAGCAGCTACAGCGGTATCTACAATGAGCAGTTCTTC.

The V and J genes are TRBV5-1 and TRBJ2-1; 9 bases map to TRBD2. This CDR3 has 18 residues. Germline-derived CDR1 and CDR2 are SGHRS and YFSETQ. V shed 4 bases, J shed 0 bases, and the junction held 11 bases outside the gene matches. CDR3 in amino acids: CASSRFLVSGSSYNEQFF. As DNA, the CDR3 is TGCGCCAGCAGCCGATTCTTGGTTAGCGGGAGCTCCTACAATGAGCAGTTCTTC.

V and J are TRBV30 and TRBJ2-2, with 8 bases that match TRBD1. The CDR3 length is 14 residues. The J segment lost 4 bases and the V segment lost 5 bases, leaving 6 bases of the junction unmatched. Germline V gene data show CDR1 as GTSNPN and CDR2 as SVGIG (reference sequence). The CDR3, as DNA: TGTGCCTGGGGCAGGGGGCTTAGCACCGGGGAGCTGTTTTTT. Translation gives CAWGRGLSTGELFF.

This clone came up a few times. The rearrangement links TRBV6-6 to TRBJ2-7; 8 bases map to TRBD2. V gave up 0 bases and J gave up 6 bases; unmatched junction bases: 7. The CDR3 sequence is 15 residues long. The germline gives CDR1 MNHNY, CDR2 SVGAGI (reference sequence). CDR3 amino acids: CASSYSDGRVAEQYF. The CDR3, as DNA: TGTGCCAGCAGTTACTCGGACGGGAGGGTGGCCGAGCAGTACTTC.

This clone has a handful of counts. The V gene is TRBV28, the J gene TRBJ1-5, with D hard to call. CDR1 is MDHEN, CDR2 SYDVKM, per germline. The V end was cut by 6 bases, the J end by 6 bases, with 12 bases between. This CDR3 comprises 13 residues. The CDR3 loop reads CASRPGTAQPQHF. The CDR3 DNA reads TGTGCCAGCAGGCCGGGAACGGCTCAGCCCCAGCATTTT.

J is TRBJ2-3 and V is TRBV11-2, with 9 bases matching TRBD2. J was trimmed by 2 bases and V by 4 bases; bases with no gene match: 7. The CDR3 contains 16 residues. Germline V lookup: CDR1 SGHAT, CDR2 FQNNGV. The CDR3 bases are TGTGCCAGCAGCTCCCGGACTAGCGACATCACAGATACGCAGTATTTT. This sequence encodes CASSSRTSDITDTQYF. The full variable domain, its missing parts supplied by reference TRBV11-2 and TRBJ2-3, is EAGVAQSPRYKIIEKRQSVAFWCNPISGHATLYWYQQILGQGPKLLIQFQNNGVVDDSQLPKDRFSAERLKGVDSTLKIQPAKLEDSAVYLCASSSRTSDITDTQYFGPGTRLTVL.

The chain joins TRBV2 to TRBJ2-5; unclear D gene. The end of the DNA is better explained by TRBJ2-7, so the J call may be wrong. The CDR3 sequence is 13 residues long. Looked up from germline, CDR1 is SNHLY and CDR2 is FYNNEI. CDR3 DNA: TGTGCCAGCAGTGAGAACCTACTATACGAGCAGTACTTC. Translation gives CASSENLLYEQYF.

As to this clone: The junction departs from germline at one end; a sequencing error may be responsible. The V and J genes are TRBV7-9 and TRBJ2-7, with TRBD2 matching over 13 bases. Looked up from germline, CDR1 is SEHNR and CDR2 is FQNEAQ (reference sequence). This CDR3 contains 16 residues. The CDR3 DNA follows: TGTTCCAGCAGCTCCTTCGGGACTAGCGGGGCCTACGAGCAGTACTTC. Amino acid sequence: CSSSSFGTSGAYEQYF.

The J gene is TRBJ1-1, the V gene TRBV4-3, with D unclear. CDR1 and CDR2 (germline): LGHNA, YSLEER. Trimming took 1 base from V and 4 from J, leaving 22 bases between them. The CDR3 runs 18 residues. The CDR3, as DNA: TGCGCCAGCAGCCAAGGGAGGGCCTACGAGAGGTGGAGCACTGAAGCTTTCTTT. Its translation: CASSQGRAYERWSTEAFF.

The chain has TRBV11-2 and TRBJ2-1, with 7 bases matching TRBD2. Germline V lookup: CDR1 SGHAT, CDR2 FQNNGV. This CDR3 contains 17 residues. V dropped 2 bases and J dropped 0; count of bases not matched to a gene: 7. CDR3 bases: TGTGCCAGCAGCTTAACACTAGCGAGAAGCTCCTACAATGAGCAGTTCTTC. Amino acids: CASSLTLARSSYNEQFF.

The chain has TRBV5-1 and TRBJ1-6, with TRBD1 matching 7 bases. The CDR3 length is 14 residues. The V segment lost 2 bases and the J segment 8 bases; nucleotides outside the gene matches: 4. The germline V gene has CDR1 SGHRS and CDR2 YFSETQ. In nucleotides, the CDR3 is TGCGCCAGCAGCTTCAACAGGGGTGATTCACCCCTCCACTTT. Amino acid sequence: CASSFNRGDSPLHF.

The chain employs TRBV10-1 and TRBJ2-3; D remains ambiguous. CDR1 is WNHNN, CDR2 SYGVQD, per germline (reference sequence). There are 14 residues in the CDR3. With 3 bases removed from V and 0 bases from J, the gap between germline ends came to 7 bases. The CDR3 sequence: CASSDPLSTDTQYF. DNA for the CDR3: TGCGCCAGCAGTGATCCTCTGAGCACAGATACGCAGTATTTT.

The chain links TRBV11-3 to TRBJ1-1; 7 bases are shared with TRBD1. With V trimmed by 5 bases and J by 4 bases, 10 bases remained unmatched. The germline V gene encodes CDR1 SGHNT and CDR2 YENEEA. The CDR3 runs 15 residues. Here the CDR3 reads CASSRGQRTSTEAFF. CDR3 in DNA: TGTGCCAGCAGCCGGGGACAGAGAACGAGCACTGAAGCTTTCTTT.

This chain joins TRBV6-5 and TRBJ2-7, with D perhaps matching TRBD2 (6 bases). The germline gives CDR1 MNHEY, CDR2 SVGAGI. Trimming left V 2 bases short and J 3 bases short, with 14 bases between. The CDR3 covers 15 residues. The CDR3 DNA sequence: TGTGCCAGCAGTTACAAACAGGCGGGACGCTACGAGCAGTACTTC. Amino acids: CASSYKQAGRYEQYF.

This clone appeared once. V and J are TRBV7-9 and TRBJ2-1; D is undetermined. This CDR3 comprises 16 residues. CDR1 SEHNR and CDR2 FQNEAQ come from the germline V gene (reference sequence). V shed 5 bases and J shed 6 bases, with 20 bases lying between them. The CDR3 loop reads CASSRRVGERGNEQFF. As DNA, the CDR3 is TGTGCCAGCAGCCGTCGCGTAGGTGAAAGAGGCAATGAGCAGTTCTTC.

V is TRBV6-4 and J is TRBJ1-6; a possible D gene is TRBD1 (6 bases). V gave up 8 bases and J gave up 8 bases, with 19 bases separating them. CDR1 is MRHNA and CDR2 is SNTAGT in the germline V gene. The CDR3 sequence is 15 residues long. CDR3 protein: CASGGHASRDSPLHF. In DNA, the CDR3 is TGTGCCAGCGGGGGACACGCAAGTCGAGATTCACCCCTCCACTTT.

Only a few counts were recorded for this clone. V is TRBV28 and J is TRBJ2-1; no clear D. The CDR3 extends over 14 amino acids. V dropped 6 bases and J dropped 0 bases, with 9 bases sitting between them. Germline lookup yields CDR1 MDHEN and CDR2 SYDVKM. The CDR3 coding sequence is TGTGCCAGCAGCCCAGAAACCTCCTACAATGAGCAGTTCTTC. As protein: CASSPETSYNEQFF.

The chain combines TRBV5-4 with TRBJ2-5, with TRBD2 as a possible D gene (6 bases). The germline CDR1 and CDR2 sequences are SGHNT and YYREEE (reference sequence). This CDR3 spans 16 amino acids. Deletions cut 6 bases from V and 5 bases from J, with 23 bases between. Here the CDR3 reads CASMSSSGVAEETQYF. CDR3 nucleotide sequence: TGTGCCAGCATGTCGTCGTCGGGGGTAGCAGAGGAGACCCAGTACTTC.

This clone has more than one count but fewer than ten. This rearrangement joins TRBV5-6 to TRBJ1-1; 7 positions agree with TRBD1. J gave up 4 bases and V 5 bases, and 5 bases lay outside the gene matches. Germline CDR1 SGHDT, CDR2 YYEEEE. The CDR3 consists of 13 residues. The chain's CDR3 is CASRETGTTEAFF. DNA for the CDR3: TGTGCCAGCAGGGAGACAGGGACCACTGAAGCTTTCTTT.

The rearrangement links TRBV2 to TRBJ1-3; D is unclear. This CDR3 contains 14 residues. V was cut by 7 bases and J by 2 bases, with 12 bases left in between. The germline V gene encodes CDR1 SNHLY and CDR2 FYNNEI. The CDR3 loop reads CASTPSGAGNTIYF. CDR3 bases: TGTGCCAGCACCCCAAGCGGGGCTGGAAACACCATATATTTT.